This T cell receptor (beta chain) was sequenced in a study of T cell repertoires in cytomegalovirus infection. Whole-study results and caveats: CMV-specific HLA-C-restricted TCR beta clonotypes dominated the ex vivo response.

Germline V CDR1 and CDR2: MGHRA, YSYEKL. The CDR3 covers 16 residues. V was pared by 3 bases and J by 5 bases, with 16 bases between. Each CDR3 protein gets one entry after TCRdb re-called the reads with MiXCR. The sample comprises about a million distinct CDR3 sequences, around 30% of which are singletons, and about an eighth rests with the top ten. About this clonotype itself: The target antigen is unknown.

This receptor was taken from a human donor in good health (CMV status not recorded). Some clones in this sample may be carry-over from other donors' samples. The sample here was cultured CD8+ T cells from PBMCs, taken from culture after CMV antigen stimulation. This chain links TRBV4-1 with TRBJ2-2; D is possibly TRBD2 (6 bases). In DNA form, the CDR3 reads TGCGCCAGCAGCCACTCGGGTCCGGGGAGGACCGGGGAGCTGTTTTTT. Its translation: CASSHSGPGRTGELFF.